This TCR beta chain was identified during a study of OX40 agonist ivuxolimab in advanced cancers. Concerning this clone: Its specificity is unknown.

The repertoire was sequenced with immunoSEQ multiplex PCR; TCRdb's copy has only in-frame clones and lacks some. The profile covers 60,000 or so clones, with about nine tenths appearing a single time and around 4.8% taken by the ten largest. Study-wide results and caveats: Antigen specificity remained undetermined for the expanded peripheral T cells.

Trimming pared 3 bases from V and 1 base from J, leaving 12 bases between. Germline values: CDR1 KGHSH, CDR2 LQKENI. This CDR3 is 15 amino acids long. This material consisted of CD4+ or CD8+ T cells sorted from blood, taken in a trial of the OX40 agonist ivuxolimab. The receptor was isolated from an adult with an advanced solid tumor such as melanoma, head and neck, liver or kidney cancer. The gene calls are TRBV18 and TRBJ1-2; no reliable D call. CDR3 nucleotide sequence: TGTGCCAGCTCACCCGATAGCGGACTTAACTATGGCTACACCTTC. Protein sequence: CASSPDSGLNYGYTF.